Described below is a single TCR beta chain sequence and its context. Antigen unknown. This sample was taken from a study of cytomegalovirus exposure and HLA in healthy donors. Primers for the PCR totalled 60 Vbeta and 13 Jbeta. Sequenced by immunoSEQ multiplex PCR; TCRdb stores in-frame clones only, minus some. Here the sample spans about 170,000 clones, less than 80% being singletons. Whole-study findings and limits: Upon later analysis, HLA-associated TCR beta chains proved more clonally expanded than other, equally common chains.

V lost 5 bases and J 4 bases, leaving 12 bases between the germline ends. The CDR3 has 13 residues. Germline CDR1 is MDHEN and CDR2 is SYDVKM. This clonotype was sampled from a man between 35 and 55 years old in good health and CMV-seronegative. Source material: PBMCs. The chain joins TRBV28 to TRBJ2-7; D may be TRBD2 (6 bases). In nucleotides, the CDR3 is TGTGCCAGCAGTCGGGACTTCCTTTACGAGCAGTACTTC. It is translated as CASSRDFLYEQYF. Full variable domain (outside the CDR3, taken from reference TRBV28 and TRBJ2-7): DVKVTQSSRYLVKRTGEKVFLECVQDMDHENMFWYRQDPGLGLRLIYFSYDVKMKEKGDIPEGYSVSREKKERFSLILESASTNQTSMYLCASSRDFLYEQYFGPGTRLTVT.